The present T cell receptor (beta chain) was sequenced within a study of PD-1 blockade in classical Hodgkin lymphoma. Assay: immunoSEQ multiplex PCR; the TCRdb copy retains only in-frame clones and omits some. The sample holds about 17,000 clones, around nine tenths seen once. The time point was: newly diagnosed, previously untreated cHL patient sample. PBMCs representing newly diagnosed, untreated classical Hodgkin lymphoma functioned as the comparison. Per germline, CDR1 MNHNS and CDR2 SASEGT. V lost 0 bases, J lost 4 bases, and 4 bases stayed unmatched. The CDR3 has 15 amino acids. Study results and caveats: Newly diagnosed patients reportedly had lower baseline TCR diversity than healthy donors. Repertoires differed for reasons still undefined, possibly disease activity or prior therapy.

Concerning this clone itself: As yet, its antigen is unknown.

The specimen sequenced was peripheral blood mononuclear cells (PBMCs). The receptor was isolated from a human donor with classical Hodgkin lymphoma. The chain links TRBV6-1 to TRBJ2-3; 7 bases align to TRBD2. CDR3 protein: CASSEASSGADTQYF. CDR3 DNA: TGTGCCAGCAGTGAAGCGTCTAGCGGCGCAGATACGCAGTATTTT.